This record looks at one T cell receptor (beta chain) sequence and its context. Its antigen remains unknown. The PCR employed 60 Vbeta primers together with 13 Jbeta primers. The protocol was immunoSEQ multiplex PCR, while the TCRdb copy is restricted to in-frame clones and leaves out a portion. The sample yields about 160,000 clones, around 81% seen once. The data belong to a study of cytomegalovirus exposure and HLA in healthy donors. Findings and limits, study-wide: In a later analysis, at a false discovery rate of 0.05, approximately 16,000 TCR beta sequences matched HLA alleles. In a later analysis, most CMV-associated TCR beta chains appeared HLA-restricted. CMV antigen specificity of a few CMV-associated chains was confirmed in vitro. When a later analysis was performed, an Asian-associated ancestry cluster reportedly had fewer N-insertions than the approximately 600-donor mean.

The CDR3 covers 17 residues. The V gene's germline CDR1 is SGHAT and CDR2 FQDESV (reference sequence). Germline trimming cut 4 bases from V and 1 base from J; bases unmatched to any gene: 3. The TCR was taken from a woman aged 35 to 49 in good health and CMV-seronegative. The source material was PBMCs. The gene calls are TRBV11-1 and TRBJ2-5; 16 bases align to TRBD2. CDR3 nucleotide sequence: TGTGCCAGCAGCTCCGGGACTAGCGGGAGGGGCCAAGAGACCCAGTACTTC. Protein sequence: CASSSGTSGRGQETQYF.